Listed below are T cell receptor beta chains from one sample, sequenced in a study of T cell responses to AZD1222 COVID-19 vaccine. Assay used: immunoSEQ multiplex PCR; TCRdb lists only in-frame clones, some missing. The data hold roughly 100,000 clones, with roughly 82% observed a single time. The source material was peripheral blood, sampled on day 0 of AZD1222 vaccination. Receptors were obtained from an adult in good health. Both conserved end residues are part of each CDR3. Fields, in order: clone size, V gene, D gene, J gene, CDR3 DNA, CDR3 protein. D genes are given only for firm matches. Clone size is stated in some rows and not others, as once, few, many or a class when expanded.

>.|TRBV12-3/TRBV12-4|.|TRBJ1-1
TGTGCCAGCAGAATAAACACTGAAGCTTTCTTT
CASRINTEAFF
>.|TRBV4-3|.|TRBJ1-5
TGCGCCAGCAGCCAAGCAGTGCTACCCAATCAGCCCCAGCATTTT
CASSQAVLPNQPQHF
>.|TRBV19|.|TRBJ1-2
TGTGCCAGTATTGGTCAGGGAGGAGACTATGGCTACACCTTC
CASIGQGGDYGYTF
>.|TRBV7-3|.|TRBJ1-2
TGTGCCAGCAGCTTACTAGGGGGTCTCGGCTACACCTTC
CASSLLGGLGYTF
>.|TRBV5-5|.|TRBJ1-1
TGTGCCAGCAGCTTGGAAGCGTCTCTGAACACTGAAGCTTTCTTT
CASSLEASLNTEAFF
>.|TRBV7-2|.|TRBJ2-2
TGTGCCAGCAGCTTATACAGGAACACCGGGGAGCTGTTTTTT
CASSLYRNTGELFF
>.|TRBV4-1|TRBD1|TRBJ1-6
TGCGCCAGCAGCCGAGTGGTCGGAGGGGGCGATTCACCCCTCCACTTT
CASSRVVGGGDSPLHF
>.|TRBV9|TRBD1|TRBJ1-1
TGTGCCAGCAGCGTAGGCCCAGGGGGGATCACTGAAGCTTTCTTT
CASSVGPGGITEAFF
>.|TRBV5-6|.|TRBJ1-6
TGTGCCAGCAGCCCGACCCCTCGGGGGAGTTTTGATTCACCCCTCCACTTT
CASSPTPRGSFDSPLHF
>few|TRBV19|.|TRBJ1-2
TGTGCCAGTAGTATTCGGCCAGGGAACTATGGCTACACCTTC
CASSIRPGNYGYTF
>.|TRBV29-1|TRBD1|TRBJ1-2
TGCAGCGTTTTAGCCGTACAGGGGAACTATGGCTACACCTTC
CSVLAVQGNYGYTF
>once|TRBV2|TRBD2|TRBJ2-1
TGTGCCAGCACCGACGGGGGGAATGAGCAGTTCTTC
CASTDGGNEQFF
>.|TRBV2|.|TRBJ1-5
TGTGCCAGCAGGGGCGATTATAGCAATCAGCCCCAGCATTTT
CASRGDYSNQPQHF
>.|TRBV7-2|.|TRBJ1-6
TGTGCCAGCCGAGACAGGTTGATTACACCCCTCCACTTT
CASRDRLITPLHF
>.|TRBV27|.|TRBJ2-1
TGTGCCAGCAGTCTCCCGCCCAACCGGCAATTGCGGAACAATGAGCAGTTCTTC
CASSLPPNRQLRNNEQFF
>.|TRBV20-1|TRBD1|TRBJ1-6
TGCAGTGCTAGTACAGGGGAAGCCTATAATTCACCCCTCCACTTT
CSASTGEAYNSPLHF
>.|TRBV3-1/TRBV3-2|.|TRBJ1-5
TGTGCCAGCAGCCAAGTTGGGGCCCAGCCCCAGCATTTT
CASSQVGAQPQHF
>.|TRBV9|TRBD2|TRBJ2-1
TGTGCCAGCAGCACCGGGACTAGCGGGGGGGCGTATAATGAGCAGTTCTTC
CASSTGTSGGAYNEQFF
>.|TRBV6-5|.|TRBJ1-1
TGTGCCAGCAGTTACTTAGGGGGGAACACTGAAGCTTTCTTT
CASSYLGGNTEAFF
>.|TRBV3-1/TRBV3-2|.|TRBJ2-2
TGTGCCAGCAGTCCAAGGGGGGCGAGCACCGGGGAGCTGTTTTTT
CASSPRGASTGELFF
>few|TRBV7-3|.|TRBJ1-4
TGTGCCAGTGAGGGGGGTATTATTTCAACTAATGAAAAACTGTTTTTT
CASEGGIISTNEKLFF
>.|TRBV5-5|TRBD1|TRBJ2-7
TGTGCCAGCAGCTTGGTGGGACAGGGGGCCTACGAGCAGTACTTC
CASSLVGQGAYEQYF
>.|TRBV7-8|TRBD1|TRBJ1-6
TGTGCCAGCAGCTCCGCCGCGGGACAGGGGAATAATTCACCCCTCCACTTT
CASSSAAGQGNNSPLHF
>.|TRBV27|TRBD2|TRBJ2-7
TGTGCCAGCAGTCCAAGCGGGGTGATATACGAGCAGTACTTC
CASSPSGVIYEQYF
>.|TRBV19|.|TRBJ1-5
TGTGCCAGTAGTGTGGATTTCGGTACAGGGCAACAACAGCCCCAGCATTTT
CASSVDFGTGQQQPQHF
>once|TRBV5-8|.|TRBJ1-2
TGTGCCAGCAGCACAACGGGAGGCGCTAACTATGGCTACACCTTC
CASSTTGGANYGYTF
>.|TRBV4-3|TRBD1|TRBJ2-7
TGCGCCAGCAGCCAAGCGTTAGGGACAGTTACCTACGAGCAGTACTTC
CASSQALGTVTYEQYF
>.|TRBV5-6|TRBD1|TRBJ2-1
TGTGCCAGCAGCGAGGACAGGGAAAGAGGCAATGAGCAGTTCTTC
CASSEDRERGNEQFF
>.|TRBV5-3|.|TRBJ1-5
TGTGCCACCCCACGGACGGGAGGGACTAGCAATCAGCCCCAGCATTTT
CATPRTGGTSNQPQHF
>.|TRBV11-3|.|TRBJ1-2
TGTGCCAGCAGCTTCAACAGTTATGGCTACACCTTC
CASSFNSYGYTF
>.|TRBV5-1|.|TRBJ2-5
TGCGCCAGCAGCTTTGGCTGGGAAGAGACCCAGTACTTC
CASSFGWEETQYF
>.|TRBV5-6|TRBD1|TRBJ1-2
TGTGCCAGCACCCTGGACAGGCACTATGGCTACACCTTC
CASTLDRHYGYTF
>.|TRBV29-1|.|TRBJ1-1
TGCAGCGTTGTAAGAAACACTGAAGCTTTCTTT
CSVVRNTEAFF
>once|TRBV9|.|TRBJ1-1
TGTGCCAGCAGCGTAGGACTAACAGAATTTGAAGCTTTCTTT
CASSVGLTEFEAFF
>.|TRBV3-1/TRBV3-2|.|TRBJ2-3
TGTGCCAGCAGCCAAGAGATTAGGGCAGATACGCAGTATTTT
CASSQEIRADTQYF
>.|TRBV5-1|.|TRBJ1-2
TGCGCCAGCAGCTTGGAGGGAGATCCGCGCTATGGCTACACCTTC
CASSLEGDPRYGYTF
>.|TRBV7-6|.|TRBJ2-2
TGTGCCAGCAGCTTAGTTGGGAACACCGGGGAGCTGTTTTTT
CASSLVGNTGELFF
>once|TRBV3-1/TRBV3-2|TRBD1|TRBJ1-2
TGTGCCAGCAGCCAAGATTCAGGGGGCTATGGCTACACCTTC
CASSQDSGGYGYTF
>.|TRBV6-1|.|TRBJ2-6
TGTGCCAGCAGTGATCCCTGGGGCAGTAGCTCTGGGGCCAACGTCCTGACTTTC
CASSDPWGSSSGANVLTF
>few|TRBV7-2|TRBD1|TRBJ1-5
TGTGCCAGCAGCGGAACAGGGGGCAATCAGCCCCAGCATTTT
CASSGTGGNQPQHF
>few|TRBV10-3|.|TRBJ1-1
TGTGCCATCAGTGATTACCCCCGGGGGCGAGCTTTCTTT
CAISDYPRGRAFF
>.|TRBV7-2|TRBD1|TRBJ1-5
TGTGCCAGCAGCCAGACTGGGACAGGGAATCAGCCCCAGCATTTT
CASSQTGTGNQPQHF
>.|TRBV5-1|.|TRBJ2-7
TGCGCCAGCAGCGGAATGACGGGCCGGGGAGAGCAGTACTTC
CASSGMTGRGEQYF
>.|TRBV6-2/TRBV6-3|.|TRBJ1-5
TGTGCCAGCAGTTACTCTAGGTCCGGCAGACTTAGCAATCAGCCCCAGCATTTT
CASSYSRSGRLSNQPQHF
>.|TRBV4-3|.|TRBJ2-6
TGCGCCAGCAGCCAAGAGGGGTCAGGGGCCAACGTCCTGACTTTC
CASSQEGSGANVLTF
>.|TRBV6-1|.|TRBJ2-7
TGTGCCAGCAGTGAACGGGTGGCTCTATCCTACGAGCAGTACTTC
CASSERVALSYEQYF
>few|TRBV11-2|.|TRBJ2-1
TGTGCCAGCAGCTTAGGAACCCTAGCGTCTGGCAATGAGCAGTTCTTC
CASSLGTLASGNEQFF
>.|TRBV27|.|TRBJ1-4
TGTGCCAGCAGTTTTACCGGACAGAGCAATGAAAAACTGTTTTTT
CASSFTGQSNEKLFF
>.|TRBV6-1|.|TRBJ1-2
TGTGCCAGCAGTGAAGCGGGGGATTTCTTCCTTGGCTACACCTTC
CASSEAGDFFLGYTF
>.|TRBV19|TRBD2|TRBJ2-1
TGTGCCAGTCGCTTCCTGGGGGGGTCCCACAATGAGCAGTTCTTC
CASRFLGGSHNEQFF
>.|TRBV11-2|TRBD1|TRBJ2-7
TGTGCCAGCAGCCTCCGAGGACAGGGGAGCTCCTACGAGCAGTACTTC
CASSLRGQGSSYEQYF
>few|TRBV3-1/TRBV3-2|TRBD2|TRBJ2-5
TGTGCCAGCAGCCAAGATCTTTCGCAGCGGGGGGTTCCTCAGTACTTC
CASSQDLSQRGVPQYF
>.|TRBV5-4|TRBD1|TRBJ2-5
TGTGCCAGCAGCGTGGGACAGGGTGACCAGACCCAGTACTTC
CASSVGQGDQTQYF